This T cell receptor (beta chain) was sequenced during a study of T cells after somatic rescue of genetic block. Profiling relied on immunoSEQ multiplex PCR, and the TCRdb table lists in-frame clones only, not all of them. The table has 9,500 to 15,000 clones, more than 65% seen once. This clone has more than one count but fewer than ten. This CDR3 has 15 residues. The germline V gene encodes CDR1 SNHLY and CDR2 FYNNEI. V gave up 6 bases and J gave up 2 bases, with 13 bases separating them. The chain recombines TRBV2 with TRBJ2-2, with D possibly TRBD2 on 6 matching bases. Input material: peripheral blood mononuclear cells (PBMCs). The TCR originated in a boy younger than 18. In DNA, the CDR3 is TGTGCCAGCAGAATCCGGGACTTTAACACCGGGGAGCTGTTTTTT. This sequence encodes CASRIRDFNTGELFF. Variable domain in full (rest from reference TRBV2 and TRBJ2-2): EPEVTQTPSHQVTQMGQEVILRCVPISNHLYFYWYRQILGQKVEFLVSFYNNEISEKSEIFDDQFSVERPDGSNFTLKIRSTKLEDSAMYFCASRIRDFNTGELFFGEGSRLTVL.